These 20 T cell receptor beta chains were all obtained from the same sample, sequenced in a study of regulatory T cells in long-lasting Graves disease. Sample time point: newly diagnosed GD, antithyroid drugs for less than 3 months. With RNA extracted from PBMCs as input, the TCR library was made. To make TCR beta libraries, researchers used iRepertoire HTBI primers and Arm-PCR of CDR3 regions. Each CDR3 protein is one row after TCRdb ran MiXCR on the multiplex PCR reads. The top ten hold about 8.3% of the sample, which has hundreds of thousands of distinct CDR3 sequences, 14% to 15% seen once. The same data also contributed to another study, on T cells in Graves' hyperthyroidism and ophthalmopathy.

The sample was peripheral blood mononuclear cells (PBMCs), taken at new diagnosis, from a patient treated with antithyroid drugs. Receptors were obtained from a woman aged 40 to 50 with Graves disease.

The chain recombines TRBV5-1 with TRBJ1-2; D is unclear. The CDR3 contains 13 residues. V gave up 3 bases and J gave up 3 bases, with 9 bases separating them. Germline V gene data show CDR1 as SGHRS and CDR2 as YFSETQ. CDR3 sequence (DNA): TGCGCCAGCAGCTCCCGGTCAGACTATGGCTACACCTTC. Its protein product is CASSSRSDYGYTF.

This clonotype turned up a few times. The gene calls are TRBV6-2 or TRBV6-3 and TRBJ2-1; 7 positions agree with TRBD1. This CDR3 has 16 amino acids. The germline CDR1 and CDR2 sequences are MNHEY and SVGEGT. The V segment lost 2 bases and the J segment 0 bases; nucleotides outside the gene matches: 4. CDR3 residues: CASSYRGPSSYNEQFF. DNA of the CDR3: TGTGCCAGCAGTTACAGGGGGCCCAGCTCCTACAATGAGCAGTTCTTC.

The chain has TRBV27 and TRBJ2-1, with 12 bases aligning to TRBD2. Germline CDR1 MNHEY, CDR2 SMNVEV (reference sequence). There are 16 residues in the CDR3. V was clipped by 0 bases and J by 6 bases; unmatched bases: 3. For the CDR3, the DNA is TGTGCCAGCAGTTTATCGGCTAGCGGGAGGGCCAATGAGCAGTTCTTC. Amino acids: CASSLSASGRANEQFF.

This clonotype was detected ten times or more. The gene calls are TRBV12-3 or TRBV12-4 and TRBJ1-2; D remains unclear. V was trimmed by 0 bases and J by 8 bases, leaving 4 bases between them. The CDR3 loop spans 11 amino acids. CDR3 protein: CASSLAGGYTF. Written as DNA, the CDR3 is TGTGCCAGCAGTTTAGCGGGGGGCTACACCTTC.

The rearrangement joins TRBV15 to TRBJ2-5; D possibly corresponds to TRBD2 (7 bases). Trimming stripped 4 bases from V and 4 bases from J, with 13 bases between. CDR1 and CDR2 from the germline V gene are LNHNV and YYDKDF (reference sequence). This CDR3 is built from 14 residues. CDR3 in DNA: TGTGCCACCAGCACGAGAGGGGGGGGAGAGACCCAGTACTTC. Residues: CATSTRGGGETQYF.

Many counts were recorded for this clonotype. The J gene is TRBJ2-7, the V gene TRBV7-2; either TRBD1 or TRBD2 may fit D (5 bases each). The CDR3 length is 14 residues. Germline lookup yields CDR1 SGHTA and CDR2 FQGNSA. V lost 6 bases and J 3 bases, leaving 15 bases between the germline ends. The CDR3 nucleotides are TGTGCCAGCAGAGCCCGGGACGGAGGCTACGAGCAGTACTTC. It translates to CASRARDGGYEQYF. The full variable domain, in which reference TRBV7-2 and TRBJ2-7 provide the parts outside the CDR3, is GAGVSQSPSNKVTEKGKDVELRCDPISGHTALYWYRQSLGQGLEFLIYFQGNSAPDKSGLPSDRFSAERTGGSVSTLTIQRTQQEDSAVYLCASRARDGGYEQYFGPGTRLTVT.

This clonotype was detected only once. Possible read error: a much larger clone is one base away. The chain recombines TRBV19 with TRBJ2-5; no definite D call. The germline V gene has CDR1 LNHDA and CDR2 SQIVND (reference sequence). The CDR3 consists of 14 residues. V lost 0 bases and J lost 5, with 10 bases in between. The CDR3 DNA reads TGTGCCAGTAGTATAGATCGAGGTGGGGAGACCCAGTACTTC. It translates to CASSIDRGGETQYF.

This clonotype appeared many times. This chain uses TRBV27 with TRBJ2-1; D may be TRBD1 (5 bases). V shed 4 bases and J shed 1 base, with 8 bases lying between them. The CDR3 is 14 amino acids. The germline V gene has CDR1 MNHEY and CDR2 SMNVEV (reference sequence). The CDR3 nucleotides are TGTGCCAGCAGTTCAGGGTCATCCTACAATGAGCAGTTCTTC. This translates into CASSSGSSYNEQFF.

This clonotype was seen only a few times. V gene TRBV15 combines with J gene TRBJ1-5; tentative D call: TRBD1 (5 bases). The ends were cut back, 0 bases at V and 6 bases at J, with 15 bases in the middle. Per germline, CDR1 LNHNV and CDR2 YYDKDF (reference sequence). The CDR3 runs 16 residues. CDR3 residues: CATSRDRGVLGQPQHF. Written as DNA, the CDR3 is TGTGCCACCAGCAGAGATCGGGGGGTCTTGGGTCAGCCCCAGCATTTT.

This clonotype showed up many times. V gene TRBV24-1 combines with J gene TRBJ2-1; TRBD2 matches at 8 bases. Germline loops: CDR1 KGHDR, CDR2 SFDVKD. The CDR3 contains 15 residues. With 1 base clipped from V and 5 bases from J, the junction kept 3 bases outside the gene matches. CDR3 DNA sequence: TGTGCCACCAGTGATTTTAGGGGACTAGACAATGAGCAGTTCTTC. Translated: CATSDFRGLDNEQFF.

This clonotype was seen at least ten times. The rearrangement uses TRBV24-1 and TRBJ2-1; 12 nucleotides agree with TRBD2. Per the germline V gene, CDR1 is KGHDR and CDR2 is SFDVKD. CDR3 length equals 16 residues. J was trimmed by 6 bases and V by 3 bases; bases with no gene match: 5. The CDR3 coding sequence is TGTGCCACCAGTGATCAGACTAGCGGGAGACCCAATGAGCAGTTCTTC. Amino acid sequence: CATSDQTSGRPNEQFF.

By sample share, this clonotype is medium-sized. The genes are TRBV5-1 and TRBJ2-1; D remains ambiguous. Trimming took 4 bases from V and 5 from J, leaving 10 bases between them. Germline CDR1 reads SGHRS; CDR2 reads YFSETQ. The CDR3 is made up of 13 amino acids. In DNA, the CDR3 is TGCGCCAGCAGCCTTAGGCAGAACAATGAGCAGTTCTTC. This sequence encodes CASSLRQNNEQFF.

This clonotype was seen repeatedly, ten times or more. The CDR3 nucleotides read TGTGCCTGGAGTTGGAGTGAGGCGGTGCATGGCTACACCTTC. It translates to CAWSWSEAVHGYTF. The genes are TRBV30 and TRBJ1-2; D unclear. Deletions cut 2 bases from V and 6 bases from J, with 16 bases between. Germline V gene data show CDR1 as GTSNPN and CDR2 as SVGIG (reference sequence). This CDR3 is 14 amino acids long.

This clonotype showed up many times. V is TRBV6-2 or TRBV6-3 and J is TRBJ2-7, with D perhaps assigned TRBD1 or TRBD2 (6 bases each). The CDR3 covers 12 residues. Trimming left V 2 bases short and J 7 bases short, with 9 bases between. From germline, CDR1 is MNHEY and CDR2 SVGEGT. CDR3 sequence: CASSYPGAEQYF. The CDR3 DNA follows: TGTGCCAGCAGTTACCCGGGGGCAGAGCAGTACTTC.

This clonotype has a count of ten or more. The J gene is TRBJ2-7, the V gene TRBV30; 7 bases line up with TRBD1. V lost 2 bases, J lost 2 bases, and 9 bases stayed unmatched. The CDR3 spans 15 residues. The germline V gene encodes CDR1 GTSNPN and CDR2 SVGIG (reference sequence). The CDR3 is CAWSPTRQGTYEQYF. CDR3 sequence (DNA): TGTGCCTGGAGTCCGACCCGACAGGGAACCTACGAGCAGTACTTC. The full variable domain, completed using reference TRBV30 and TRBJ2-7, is SQTIHQWPATLVQPVGSPLSLECTVEGTSNPNLYWYRQAAGRGLQLLFYSVGIGQISSEVPQNLSASRPQDRQFILSSKKLLLSDSGFYLCAWSPTRQGTYEQYFGPGTRLTVT.

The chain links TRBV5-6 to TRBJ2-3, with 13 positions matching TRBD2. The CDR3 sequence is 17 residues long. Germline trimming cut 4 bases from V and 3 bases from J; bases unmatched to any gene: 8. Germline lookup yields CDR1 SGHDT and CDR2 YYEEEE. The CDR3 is CASSLFRTSGRTDTQYF. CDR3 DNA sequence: TGTGCCAGCAGCCTTTTTCGGACTAGCGGGAGAACAGATACGCAGTATTTT. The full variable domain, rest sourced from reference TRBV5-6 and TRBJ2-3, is DAGVTQSPTHLIKTRGQQVTLRCSPKSGHDTVSWYQQALGQGPQFIFQYYEEEERQRGNFPDRFSGHQFPNYSSELNVNALLLGDSALYLCASSLFRTSGRTDTQYFGPGTRLTVL.

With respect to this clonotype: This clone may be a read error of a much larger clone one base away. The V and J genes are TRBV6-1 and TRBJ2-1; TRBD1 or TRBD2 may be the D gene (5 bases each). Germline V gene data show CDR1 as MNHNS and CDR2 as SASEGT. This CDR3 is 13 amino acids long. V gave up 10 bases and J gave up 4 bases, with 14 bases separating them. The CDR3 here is CATGAGVYNEQFF. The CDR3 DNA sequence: TGTGCCACCGGGGCAGGAGTTTACAATGAGCAGTTCTTC.

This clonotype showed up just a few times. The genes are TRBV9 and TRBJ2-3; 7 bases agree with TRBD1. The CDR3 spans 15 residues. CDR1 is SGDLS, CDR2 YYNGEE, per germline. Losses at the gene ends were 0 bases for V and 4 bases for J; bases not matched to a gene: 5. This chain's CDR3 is CASSVVTGPPDTQYF. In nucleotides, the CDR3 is TGTGCCAGCAGCGTAGTGACAGGGCCTCCAGATACGCAGTATTTT.

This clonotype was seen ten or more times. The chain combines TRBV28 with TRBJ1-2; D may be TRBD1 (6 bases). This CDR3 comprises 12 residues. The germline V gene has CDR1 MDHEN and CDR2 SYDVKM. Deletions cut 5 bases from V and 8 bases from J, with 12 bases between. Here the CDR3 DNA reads TGTGCCAGCAGTCTTTGGCAGGGGGGCTACACCTTC. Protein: CASSLWQGGYTF.

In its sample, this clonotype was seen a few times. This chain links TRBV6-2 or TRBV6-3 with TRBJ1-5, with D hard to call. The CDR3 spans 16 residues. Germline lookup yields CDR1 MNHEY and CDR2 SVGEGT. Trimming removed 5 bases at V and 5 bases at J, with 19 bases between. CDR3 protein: CASSEAEGGFYQPQHF. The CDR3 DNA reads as TGTGCCAGCAGTGAAGCGGAGGGCGGGTTTTATCAGCCCCAGCATTTT.